A selection of T cell receptor beta chains follows, all from one sample in a study of OX40 agonist ivuxolimab in advanced cancers. Produced via immunoSEQ multiplex PCR; TCRdb's table is partial and in-frame only. The sample carries under 100,000 clones, just under 95% recorded once. The material was CD4+ or CD8+ T cells sorted from blood, obtained in a trial of the OX40 agonist ivuxolimab. The receptor set was obtained from an adult with an advanced solid tumor such as melanoma, head and neck, liver or kidney cancer. CDR3s leave out the opening cysteine and the closing phenylalanine or tryptophan. A D gene is named only where the DNA matches it firmly.

J gene,V gene,D gene,CDR3 protein
TRBJ2-2,TRBV7-6,.,ASSFGGAGELF
TRBJ1-2,TRBV5-1,TRBD1,ASSITGGDGYT
TRBJ2-3,TRBV10-1,.,ASSDLAPGEDTQY
TRBJ2-1,TRBV27,TRBD1,ASIPTGQASYNEQF
TRBJ1-4,TRBV9,.,ASSVGGSDEKLF
TRBJ1-1,TRBV19,TRBD1,ASSMGQGNTKAF
TRBJ2-7,TRBV6-1,.,ASSEVGVSRSYEQY
TRBJ2-7,TRBV5-4,TRBD1,ASSPVGTGAYEQY
TRBJ2-7,TRBV10-3,TRBD1,AISPAFRQGVYEQY
TRBJ2-5,TRBV4-1,TRBD2,ASSQDSSGETQY
TRBJ2-1,TRBV25-1,.,ASSELGQVYNEQF
TRBJ2-7,TRBV9,.,ASSVGRGNEQY
TRBJ2-1,TRBV15,.,ATSHLPGEQF